This TCR beta chain was recorded in a study of cytomegalovirus exposure and HLA in healthy donors. This clone was detected only a few times. With 60 Vbeta and 13 Jbeta primers, the PCR was carried out. The data were produced by immunoSEQ multiplex PCR, yet TCRdb's version contains in-frame clones alone and is incomplete. This sample yields over 150,000 clones, of which approximately 78% are seen a single time; 1.5% to 2% belongs to the top ten. The CDR3 totals 15 residues. The germline CDR1 and CDR2 sequences are LGHNA and YNFKEQ. Trimming removed 4 bases from V and 8 bases from J; junction bases left unmatched: 11.

The sample comprised PBMCs. The receptor was isolated from a woman aged 18-29 years in good health and CMV-seronegative. V gene TRBV4-2 combines with J gene TRBJ2-1; 7 nucleotides align to TRBD2. CDR3 region: CASSPTAGDSDEQFF. In DNA form, the CDR3 reads TGTGCCAGCAGCCCAACGGCGGGAGATTCGGATGAGCAGTTCTTC.